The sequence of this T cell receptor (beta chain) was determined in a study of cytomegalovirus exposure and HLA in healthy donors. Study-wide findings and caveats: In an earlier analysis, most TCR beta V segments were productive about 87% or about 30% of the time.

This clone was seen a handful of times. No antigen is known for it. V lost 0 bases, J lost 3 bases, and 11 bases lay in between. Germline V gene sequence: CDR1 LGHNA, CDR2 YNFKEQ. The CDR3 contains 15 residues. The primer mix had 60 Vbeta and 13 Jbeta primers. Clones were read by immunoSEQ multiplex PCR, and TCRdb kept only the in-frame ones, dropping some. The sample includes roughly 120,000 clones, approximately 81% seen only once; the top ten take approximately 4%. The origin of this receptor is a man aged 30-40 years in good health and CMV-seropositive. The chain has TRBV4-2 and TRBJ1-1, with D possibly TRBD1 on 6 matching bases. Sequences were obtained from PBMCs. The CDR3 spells CASSQEGGAYTEAFF. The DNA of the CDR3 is TGTGCCAGCAGCCAAGAGGGGGGGGCGTACACTGAAGCTTTCTTT.